These 32 T cell receptor beta chains were sequenced from one sample in a study of early T cells in non-severe SARS-CoV-2 infection. In TCRdb, the 5' RACE reads were re-called with MiXCR into one record per CDR3 protein. Of about 110,000 distinct CDR3 sequences in the sample, over 8.5% were seen once. Source material: whole blood. These receptor sequences come from an adult who was a healthcare worker with PCR-confirmed SARS-CoV-2 infection or an uninfected control (not recorded which).

This clonotype showed up just a few times. V is TRBV6-6 and J is TRBJ2-5, with D hard to call. V lost 5 bases and J lost 2, with 12 bases in between. The germline V gene encodes CDR1 MNHNY and CDR2 SVGAGI (reference sequence). This CDR3 contains 14 residues. The CDR3, as DNA: TGTGCCAGCAGTCAGGACGGAATACAAGAGACCCAGTACTTC. It encodes CASSQDGIQETQYF.

This chain links TRBV7-8 with TRBJ2-5; 7 bases map to TRBD2. Trimming at V came to 3 bases and at J to 4 bases, leaving 8 bases not matched to a gene. This CDR3 is built from 15 residues. Germline CDR1 SGHVS, CDR2 FQNEAQ. In DNA form, the CDR3 reads TGTGCCAGCAGCTTTCAGCGGGATCGGAGAGAGACCCAGTACTTC. Protein sequence: CASSFQRDRRETQYF.

This clonotype was counted ten times or more. The chain is built from TRBV2 and TRBJ2-3; D gene uncertain. The CDR3 extends over 15 amino acids. The germline CDR1 and CDR2 sequences are SNHLY and FYNNEI. V dropped 9 bases and J dropped 6 bases, with 22 bases sitting between them. The CDR3 DNA is TGTGCCAGAAACACAAAGATAGACCCTCGGGATACGCAGTATTTT. Protein product: CARNTKIDPRDTQYF.

This chain connects TRBV9 to TRBJ2-1; maybe TRBD1 (6 bases). Per the germline V gene, CDR1 is SGDLS and CDR2 is YYNGEE. The CDR3 has 13 amino acids. Trimming left V 3 bases short and J 6 bases short, with 10 bases between. The CDR3 region is CASSAEGVNEQFF. The CDR3 nucleotides are TGTGCCAGCAGCGCAGAGGGGGTCAATGAGCAGTTCTTC. Based on the CDR3 plus reference TRBV9 and TRBJ2-1, the full variable domain is DSGVTQTPKHLITATGQRVTLRCSPRSGDLSVYWYQQSLDQGLQFLIQYYNGEERAKGNILERFSAQQFPDLHSELNLSSLELGDSALYFCASSAEGVNEQFFGPGTRLTVL.

This clonotype has only a few counts. The chain is built from TRBV6-4 and TRBJ2-3, with 8 nucleotides matching TRBD1. CDR1 is MRHNA, CDR2 SNTAGT, per germline. The junction had 0 bases not matched to a gene; V was cut back by 0 bases and J by 4 bases. This CDR3 comprises 14 residues. CDR3 sequence reads: CASSDSQGADTQYF. The CDR3 region has the DNA TGTGCCAGCAGTGACTCACAGGGGGCAGATACGCAGTATTTT.

This clonotype occurred many times. The genes are TRBV4-3 and TRBJ2-2; TRBD2 matches 7 bases. CDR1 is LGHNA and CDR2 is YSLEER in the germline V gene. V was pared by 0 bases and J by 9 bases, with 13 bases of the junction left unmatched. The CDR3 loop spans 17 amino acids. This CDR3 is CASSQDASAGAPWELFF. CDR3 bases: TGCGCCAGCAGCCAAGATGCTTCGGCGGGAGCACCATGGGAGCTGTTTTTT.

This clonotype has more than one count but fewer than ten. The chain couples TRBV7-6 to TRBJ1-2, with no clear D. CDR3 length: 16 residues. V was trimmed by 6 bases and J by 4 bases, leaving 21 bases between them. Germline V CDR1 and CDR2: SGHVS, FNYEAQ. The CDR3 sequence is CASSPLWPHWSYGYTF. The CDR3 DNA reads as TGTGCCAGCAGTCCCCTCTGGCCTCATTGGAGCTATGGCTACACCTTC.

The chain has TRBV6-5 and TRBJ1-6; D is ambiguous. The CDR3 runs to 15 residues. The V end lost 6 bases, the J end lost 8 bases, and 17 bases lay between the germline ends. Germline V CDR1 and CDR2: MNHEY, SVGAGI. The CDR3 sequence: CASSYGGPGDSPLHF. For the CDR3, the DNA is TGTGCCAGCAGCTACGGTGGACCCGGGGATTCACCCCTCCACTTT.

A few counts support this clonotype. The V call is TRBV4-2, the J call TRBJ2-1; 9 nucleotides line up with TRBD2. The CDR3 contains 16 residues. V gave up 0 bases and J gave up 6 bases; unmatched junction bases: 6. Germline lookup yields CDR1 LGHNA and CDR2 YNFKEQ. CDR3 nucleotides: TGTGCCAGCAGCCAAGACGAGAGTAGCGGGAGCAATGAGCAGTTCTTC. Its protein product is CASSQDESSGSNEQFF.

The J gene is TRBJ2-3, the V gene TRBV4-1; D remains unclear. The germline V gene encodes CDR1 MGHRA and CDR2 YSYEKL. Trimming left V 5 bases short and J 0 bases short, with 9 bases between. The CDR3 consists of 14 residues. CDR3 nucleotide sequence: TGCGCCAGCAGCAGGGCGGAAAGCACAGATACGCAGTATTTT. This gives the protein CASSRAESTDTQYF.

This chain joins TRBV10-1 and TRBJ2-2; D may be TRBD2 (6 bases). The V end lost 8 bases, the J end lost 2 bases, and 12 bases lay between the germline ends. CDR1 WNHNN and CDR2 SYGVQD come from the germline V gene (reference sequence). The CDR3 is 14 amino acids. The CDR3 reads CASSVGLNTGELFF. Written as DNA, the CDR3 is TGCGCCAGCTCGGTGGGACTTAACACCGGGGAGCTGTTTTTT.

The V call is TRBV29-1, the J call TRBJ1-6; a possible D gene is TRBD1 (5 bases). CDR1 is SQVTM and CDR2 is ANQGSEA in the germline V gene. CDR3 length: 15 residues. Deletions cut 7 bases from V and 0 bases from J, with 13 bases between. In DNA, the CDR3 is TGCAGCGATGAGACAGACAGCTCCTATAATTCACCCCTCCACTTT. Protein sequence: CSDETDSSYNSPLHF.

This clonotype was seen at least ten times. The genes are TRBV14 and TRBJ1-2; D perhaps matches TRBD1 (6 bases). The CDR3 has 14 residues. V lost 6 bases, J lost 4 bases, and 15 bases lay in between. Germline loops: CDR1 SGHDN, CDR2 FVKESK. The CDR3 here is CASRFLGGAYGYTF. The DNA for the CDR3 is TGTGCCAGCAGATTCTTGGGGGGCGCCTATGGCTACACCTTC.

This clonotype turned up a few times. The chain carries TRBV6-2 or TRBV6-3 and TRBJ1-2; D is possibly TRBD1 (6 bases). This CDR3 is 13 amino acids long. Trimming took 2 bases from V and 6 from J, leaving 10 bases between them. Germline CDR1 MNHEY, CDR2 SVGEGT. The CDR3 sequence is CASSYEQGNGYTF. The CDR3 DNA sequence: TGTGCCAGCAGTTACGAACAGGGCAATGGCTACACCTTC.

This clonotype has a handful of counts. This chain joins TRBV20-1 and TRBJ1-5, with no clear D. The CDR3 runs 10 residues. Germline loops: CDR1 DFQATT, CDR2 SNEGSKA (reference sequence). V lost 3 bases to trimming and J lost 6 bases, with 3 bases between them. CDR3 sequence: CSASTQPQHF. The CDR3 coding sequence is TGCAGTGCTAGTACTCAGCCCCAGCATTTT.

A word on this clonotype: A clone one base away is much larger, so this may be a read error. The chain employs TRBV20-1 and TRBJ2-5, with D perhaps being TRBD1 or TRBD2 (5 bases each). Per the germline V gene, CDR1 is DFQATT and CDR2 is SNEGSKA (reference sequence). The CDR3 extends over 14 amino acids. DNA of the CDR3: TGCAGTGCTGGAGATGGTGGGGGCCAAGAGACCCAGTACTTC. Its protein is CSAGDGGGQETQYF.

This clonotype was observed many times. The CDR3 spells CASSLGSGFGNIQYF. For the CDR3, the DNA is TGCGCCAGCAGCTTGGGTTCCGGGTTTGGCAACATTCAGTACTTC. V and J are TRBV5-1 and TRBJ2-4; D is undetermined. Trimming took 0 bases from V and 7 from J, leaving 14 bases between them. Germline assignment: CDR1 SGHRS and CDR2 YFSETQ. There are 15 residues in the CDR3. Full variable domain (rest looked up from reference TRBV5-1 and TRBJ2-4): KAGVTQTPRYLIKTRGQQVTLSCSPISGHRSVSWYQQTPGQGLQFLFEYFSETQRNKGNFPGRFSGRQFSNSRSEMNVSTLELGDSALYLCASSLGSGFGNIQYFGAGTRLSVL.

The rearrangement links TRBV5-4 to TRBJ2-1; TRBD2 matches 7 bases. Per germline, CDR1 SGHNT and CDR2 YYREEE (reference sequence). This CDR3 spans 16 amino acids. V gave up 4 bases and J gave up 4 bases; unmatched junction bases: 11. CDR3 in amino acids: CASSLAAGASYNEQFF. The DNA of the CDR3 is TGTGCCAGCAGCCTGGCGGCGGGAGCATCTTACAATGAGCAGTTCTTC. Based on the CDR3 plus reference TRBV5-4 and TRBJ2-1, the full variable domain is ETGVTQSPTHLIKTRGQQVTLRCSSQSGHNTVSWYQQALGQGPQFIFQYYREEENGRGNFPPRFSGLQFPNYSSELNVNALELDDSALYLCASSLAAGASYNEQFFGPGTRLTVL.

This clonotype was detected many times. The V gene is TRBV7-9, the J gene TRBJ1-2; D gene unclear. Between the trimmed V and J ends, which lost 2 bases and 5 bases, there was a span of 15 bases. The CDR3 length is 15 residues. CDR1 SEHNR and CDR2 FQNEAQ come from the germline V gene (reference sequence). The CDR3 DNA sequence: TGTGCCAGCAGCTTAAGTTCCGATGGCGGGTATGGCTACACCTTC. As protein: CASSLSSDGGYGYTF.

The table lists this clonotype with a few counts. This chain joins TRBV29-1 and TRBJ1-1; D is unclear. Germline V gene lookup returns CDR1 SQVTM and CDR2 ANQGSEA. CDR3 length equals 12 residues. Trimming left V 6 bases short and J 1 base short, with 9 bases between. The CDR3 spells CSVGFRNTEAFF. DNA for the CDR3: TGCAGCGTGGGGTTCAGGAACACTGAAGCTTTCTTT.

In this sample, this clonotype turned up a few times. The J gene is TRBJ2-7, the V gene TRBV7-8, with 7 nucleotides matching TRBD1. Germline V gives CDR1 SGHVS, CDR2 FQNEAQ. The CDR3 loop spans 14 amino acids. J lost 2 bases, V lost 6 bases, and 7 bases had no gene match. DNA for the CDR3: TGTGCCAGCAGAGCTGAAAGGGGGCCCTACGAGCAGTACTTC. Protein: CASRAERGPYEQYF. Full variable domain (outside the CDR3, taken from reference TRBV7-8 and TRBJ2-7): GAGVSQSPRYKVAKRGQDVALRCDPISGHVSLFWYQQALGQGPEFLTYFQNEAQLDKSGLPSDRFFAERPEGSVSTLKIQRTQQEDSAVYLCASRAERGPYEQYFGPGTRLTVT.

Worth noting for this clonotype: One junction end disagrees with the germline gene, perhaps due to a read error. This chain connects TRBV7-2 to TRBJ1-2; D gene unclear. This CDR3 has 13 amino acids. Germline V gene data show CDR1 as SGHTA and CDR2 as FQGNSA. This CDR3 reads CASSLFLGYCYTF. The CDR3 nucleotides are TGTGCCAGCAGCTTATTTCTGGGCTATTGCTACACCTTC.

This clonotype was seen at least ten times. The V call is TRBV12-3 or TRBV12-4, the J call TRBJ2-3; D gene unclear. This CDR3 contains 12 residues. V lost 6 bases to trimming and J lost 4 bases, with 8 bases between them. In DNA form, the CDR3 reads TGTGCCAGCAGCACTCCCCCAGATACGCAGTATTTT. It specifies CASSTPPDTQYF.

This clonotype was seen a handful of times. The chain uses TRBV10-3 and TRBJ1-1; TRBD1 aligns across 7 bases. Germline V lookup: CDR1 ENHRY, CDR2 SYGVKD. V shed 3 bases and J 3 bases; nucleotides not matched to a gene: 1. CDR3 length: 13 amino acids. CDR3 sequence (DNA): TGTGCCATCAGTGAACAGGGGCACACTGAAGCTTTCTTT. It encodes CAISEQGHTEAFF.

This clonotype was detected ten times or more. The CDR3 nucleotides read TGTGCCAGCAGCCAGTGGACAGCAGATACGCAGTATTTT. This encodes CASSQWTADTQYF. The chain combines TRBV3-1 with TRBJ2-3; weak D call: TRBD1 (6 bases). The germline V and J ends were trimmed by 3 bases and 4 bases, with 8 bases remaining between them. The length of the CDR3 is 13 residues. CDR1 LGHDT and CDR2 YNNKEL come from the germline V gene (reference sequence).

This chain connects TRBV4-1 to TRBJ2-2, with 9 bases aligning to TRBD2. CDR1 and CDR2 from the germline V gene are MGHRA and YSYEKL. This CDR3 contains 14 residues. Trimming took 4 bases from V and 9 from J; bases not matched to a gene: 6. CDR3 amino acids: CASSPGTSLWELFF. The CDR3, as DNA: TGCGCCAGCAGCCCGGGGACTAGCCTCTGGGAGCTGTTTTTT.

This clonotype was picked up a small number of times. The V call is TRBV29-1, the J call TRBJ2-7, with a possible D match to TRBD2 (5 bases). The CDR3 has 13 residues. Germline assignment: CDR1 SQVTM and CDR2 ANQGSEA. V gave up 2 bases and J gave up 1 base, with 9 bases separating them. The CDR3 loop reads CSVETPGSYEQYF. Here the CDR3 DNA reads TGCAGCGTTGAAACCCCGGGGTCCTACGAGCAGTACTTC.

This clonotype occurred many times. The junction and the germline gene differ at one end; a read error may be behind it. The gene calls are TRBV29-1 and TRBJ1-2; D call uncertain. This CDR3 contains 8 residues. CDR1 is SQVTM, CDR2 ANQGSEA, per germline. In DNA, the CDR3 is TGCAGCGTTGAGACCAGCTCCTTC. Translation: CSVETSSF.

The chain uses TRBV20-1 and TRBJ2-7, with 7 bases that match TRBD1. V was clipped by 5 bases and J by 3 bases; unmatched bases: 10. Germline V gives CDR1 DFQATT, CDR2 SNEGSKA (reference sequence). The CDR3 spans 14 residues. The CDR3 here is CSASGTANFYEQYF. DNA for the CDR3: TGCAGTGCTTCCGGGACAGCCAACTTCTACGAGCAGTACTTC.

This chain joins TRBV20-1 and TRBJ2-7, with 8 nucleotides matching TRBD1. Germline values: CDR1 DFQATT, CDR2 SNEGSKA (reference sequence). Trimming cost V 1 base and J 3 bases; bases outside gene matches: 8. The length of the CDR3 is 15 residues. CDR3: CSARGLDRVYYEQYF. The CDR3 nucleotides read TGCAGTGCTAGAGGGTTGGACAGGGTCTACTACGAGCAGTACTTC.

The chain combines TRBV10-3 with TRBJ2-2, with D tentatively TRBD1 (6 bases). Germline CDR1 reads ENHRY; CDR2 reads SYGVKD. The CDR3 is made up of 16 amino acids. Trimming pared 7 bases from V and 0 bases from J, leaving 15 bases between. The CDR3 nucleotides are TGTGCCATCAAGCGTTTGACAGGCGCGAACACCGGGGAGCTGTTTTTT. It is translated as CAIKRLTGANTGELFF.

This clonotype appeared a few times. The chain carries TRBV5-4 and TRBJ2-6; D perhaps matches TRBD2 (6 bases). CDR3 length equals 15 residues. Between the trimmed V and J ends, which lost 1 base and 2 bases, there was a span of 7 bases. Germline CDR1 is SGHNT and CDR2 is YYREEE (reference sequence). CDR3 bases: TGTGCCAGCAGCTTGTGGGGGGCTGGGGCCAACGTCCTGACTTTC. Protein: CASSLWGAGANVLTF.